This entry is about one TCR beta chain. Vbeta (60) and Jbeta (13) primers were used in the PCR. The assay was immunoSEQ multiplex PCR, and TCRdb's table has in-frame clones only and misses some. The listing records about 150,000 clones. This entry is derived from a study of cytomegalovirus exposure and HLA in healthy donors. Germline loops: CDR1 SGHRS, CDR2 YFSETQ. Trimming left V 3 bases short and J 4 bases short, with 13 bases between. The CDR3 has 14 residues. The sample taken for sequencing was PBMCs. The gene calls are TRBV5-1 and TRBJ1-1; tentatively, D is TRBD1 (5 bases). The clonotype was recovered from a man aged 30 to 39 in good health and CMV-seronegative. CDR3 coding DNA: TGCGCCAGCAGCTGGGGGGGGGATGGCACTGAAGCTTTCTTT. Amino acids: CASSWGGDGTEAFF.